This T cell receptor (beta chain) was sequenced for a study of CD8+ T cells in alopecia areata. Both peripheral blood and punch biopsies of lesional scalp skin were obtained from patients who had alopecia areata. Sequencing used cDNA as its template, made by extracting RNA and reverse transcribing it. Measured with immunoSEQ multiplex PCR; TCRdb has only the in-frame clones, and not every one. The data hold some 210,000 clones, with 57% observed a single time. The CDR3 consists of 16 residues. Germline V lookup: CDR1 MNHEY, CDR2 SMNVEV (reference sequence). V was trimmed by 0 bases and J by 4 bases, leaving 14 bases between them.

The TCR originated in a human donor with alopecia areata. The sample in question was CD4+ T cells sorted from blood, obtained at week 0. The chain carries TRBV27 and TRBJ2-3; D is possibly TRBD2 (6 bases). Here the CDR3 DNA reads TGTGCCAGCAGTTTATCTGTCGGGGGTGTTTCAGATACGCAGTATTTT. Translating gives CASSLSVGGVSDTQYF.